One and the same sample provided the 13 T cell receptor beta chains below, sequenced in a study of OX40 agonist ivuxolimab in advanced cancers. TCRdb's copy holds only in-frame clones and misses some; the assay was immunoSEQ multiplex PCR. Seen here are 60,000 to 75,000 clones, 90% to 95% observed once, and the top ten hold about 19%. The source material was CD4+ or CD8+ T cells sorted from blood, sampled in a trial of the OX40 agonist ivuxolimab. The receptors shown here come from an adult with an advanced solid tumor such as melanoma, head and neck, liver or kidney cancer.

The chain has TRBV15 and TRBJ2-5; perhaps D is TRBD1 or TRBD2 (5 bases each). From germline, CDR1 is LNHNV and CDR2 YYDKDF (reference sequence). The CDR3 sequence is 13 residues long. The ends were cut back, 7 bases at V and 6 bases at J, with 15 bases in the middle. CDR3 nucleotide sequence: TGTGCCACCACGGCTCGGGACGTAAAGACCCAGTACTTC. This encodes CATTARDVKTQYF. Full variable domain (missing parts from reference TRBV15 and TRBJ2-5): DAMVIQNPRYQVTQFGKPVTLSCSQTLNHNVMYWYQQKSSQAPKLLFHYYDKDFNNEADTPDNFQSRRPNTSFCFLDIRSPGLGDTAMYLCATTARDVKTQYFGPGTRLLVL.

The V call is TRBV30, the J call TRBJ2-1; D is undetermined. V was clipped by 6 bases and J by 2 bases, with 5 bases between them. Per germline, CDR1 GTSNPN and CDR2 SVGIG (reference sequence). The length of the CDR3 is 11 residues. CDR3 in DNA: TGTGCCTGCCGGGCCTACAATGAGCAGTTCTTC. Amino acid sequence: CACRAYNEQFF.

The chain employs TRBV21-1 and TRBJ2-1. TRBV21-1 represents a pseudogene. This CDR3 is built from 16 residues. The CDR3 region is CASTSLVPPGLNEQFF. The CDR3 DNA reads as TGTGCCAGCACCTCTCTGGTCCCTCCGGGCCTAAATGAGCAGTTCTTC.

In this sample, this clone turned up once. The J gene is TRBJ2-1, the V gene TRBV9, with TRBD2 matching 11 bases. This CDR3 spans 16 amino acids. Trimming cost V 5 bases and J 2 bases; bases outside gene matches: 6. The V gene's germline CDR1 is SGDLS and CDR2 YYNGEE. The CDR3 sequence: CASSVLAGGTYNEQFF. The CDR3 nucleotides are TGTGCCAGCAGTGTCCTAGCGGGAGGAACCTACAATGAGCAGTTCTTC.

This CDR3 is CASSKKSGASRTGELFF. CDR3 DNA: TGTGCCAGCAGCAAAAAATCGGGGGCCTCGCGAACCGGGGAGCTGTTTTTT. The J gene is TRBJ2-2, the V gene TRBV21-1. TRBV21-1 is tagged as a pseudogene. There are 17 residues in the CDR3.

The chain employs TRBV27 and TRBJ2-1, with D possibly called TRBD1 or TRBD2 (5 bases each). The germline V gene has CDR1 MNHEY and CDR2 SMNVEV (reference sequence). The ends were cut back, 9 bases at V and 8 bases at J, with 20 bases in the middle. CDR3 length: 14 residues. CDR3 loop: CARGPGPRGHEQFF. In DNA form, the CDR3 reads TGTGCCAGAGGGCCGGGACCGAGGGGCCATGAGCAGTTCTTC.

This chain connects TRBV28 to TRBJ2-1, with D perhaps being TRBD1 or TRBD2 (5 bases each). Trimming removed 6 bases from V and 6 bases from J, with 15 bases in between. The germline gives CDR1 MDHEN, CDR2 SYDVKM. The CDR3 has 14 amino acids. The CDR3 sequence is CASSIGTVFNEQFF. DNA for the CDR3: TGTGCCAGCAGCATAGGGACGGTCTTCAATGAGCAGTTCTTC.

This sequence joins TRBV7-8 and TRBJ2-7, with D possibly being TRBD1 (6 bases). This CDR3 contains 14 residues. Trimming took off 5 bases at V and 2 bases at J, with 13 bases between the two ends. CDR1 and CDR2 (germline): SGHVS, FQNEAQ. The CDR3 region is CASSQGGPTYEQYF. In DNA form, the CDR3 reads TGTGCCAGCAGCCAAGGGGGACCCACCTACGAGCAGTACTTC.

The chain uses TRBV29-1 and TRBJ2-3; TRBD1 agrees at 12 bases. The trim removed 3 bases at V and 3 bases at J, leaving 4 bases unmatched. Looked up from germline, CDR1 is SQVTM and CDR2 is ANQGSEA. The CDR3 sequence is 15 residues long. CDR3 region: CSVEGGQGATDTQYF. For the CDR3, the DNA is TGCAGCGTTGAGGGGGGACAGGGGGCAACAGATACGCAGTATTTT.

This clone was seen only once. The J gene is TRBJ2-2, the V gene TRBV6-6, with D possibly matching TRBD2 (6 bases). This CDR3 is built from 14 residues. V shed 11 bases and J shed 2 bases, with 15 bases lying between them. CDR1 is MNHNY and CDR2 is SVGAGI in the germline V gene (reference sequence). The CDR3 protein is CAAGGDPNTGELFF. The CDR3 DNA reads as TGTGCCGCGGGCGGGGACCCCAACACCGGGGAGCTGTTTTTT.

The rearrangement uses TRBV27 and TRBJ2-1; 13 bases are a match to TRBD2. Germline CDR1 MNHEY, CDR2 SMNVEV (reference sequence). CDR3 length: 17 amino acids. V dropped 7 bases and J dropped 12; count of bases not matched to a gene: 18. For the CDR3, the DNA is TGTGCCAGCAAGGCCGAGGGGGGACTAGCGGGATCAGGACGGCAGTTCTTC. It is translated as CASKAEGGLAGSGRQFF.

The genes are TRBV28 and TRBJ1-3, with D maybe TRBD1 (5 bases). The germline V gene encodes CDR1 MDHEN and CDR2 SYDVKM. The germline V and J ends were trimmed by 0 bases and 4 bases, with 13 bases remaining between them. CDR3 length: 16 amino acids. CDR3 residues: CASSLWGAGTGNTIYF. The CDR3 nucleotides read TGTGCCAGCAGTTTATGGGGTGCAGGGACCGGAAACACCATATATTTT.

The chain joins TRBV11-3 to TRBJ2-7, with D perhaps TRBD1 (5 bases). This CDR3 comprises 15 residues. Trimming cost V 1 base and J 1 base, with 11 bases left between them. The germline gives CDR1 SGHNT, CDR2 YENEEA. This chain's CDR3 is CASSLGKGASYEQYF. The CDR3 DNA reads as TGTGCCAGCAGCTTAGGTAAAGGGGCATCCTACGAGCAGTACTTC. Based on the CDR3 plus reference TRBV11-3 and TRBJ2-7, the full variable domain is EAGVVQSPRYKIIEKKQPVAFWCNPISGHNTLYWYLQNLGQGPELLIRYENEEAVDDSQLPKDRFSAERLKGVDSTLKIQPAELGDSAVYLCASSLGKGASYEQYFGPGTRLTVT.